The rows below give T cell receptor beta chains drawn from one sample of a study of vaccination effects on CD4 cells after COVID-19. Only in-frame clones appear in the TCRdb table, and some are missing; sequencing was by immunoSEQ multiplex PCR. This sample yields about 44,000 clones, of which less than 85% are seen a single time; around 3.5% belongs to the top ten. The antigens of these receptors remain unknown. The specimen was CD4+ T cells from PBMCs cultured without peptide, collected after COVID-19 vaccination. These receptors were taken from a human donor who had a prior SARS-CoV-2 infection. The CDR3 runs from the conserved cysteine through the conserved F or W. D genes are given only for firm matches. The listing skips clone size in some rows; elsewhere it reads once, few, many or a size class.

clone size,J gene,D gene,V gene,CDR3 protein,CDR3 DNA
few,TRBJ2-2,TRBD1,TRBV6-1,CASSGGTGGFVGELFF,TGTGCCAGCAGTGGGGGGACAGGGGGCTTTGTCGGGGAGCTGTTTTTT
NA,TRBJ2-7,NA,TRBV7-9,CASSLVTGTFSYEQYF,TGTGCCAGCAGCTTAGTAACAGGGACGTTCTCCTACGAGCAGTACTTC
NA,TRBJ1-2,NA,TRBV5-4,CASSSGGRDYGYTF,TGTGCCAGCAGCTCGGGGGGCAGAGACTATGGCTACACCTTC
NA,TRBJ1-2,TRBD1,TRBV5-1,CASRIIKGAFGGYTF,TGCGCCAGCAGGATCATAAAGGGGGCGTTTGGGGGCTACACCTTC
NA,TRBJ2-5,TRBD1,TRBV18,CASSPTTGGETQYF,TGTGCCAGCTCACCAACTACAGGGGGGGAGACCCAGTACTTC
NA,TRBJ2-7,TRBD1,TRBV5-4,CASSLPTGQGTGEQYF,TGTGCCAGCAGCTTGCCAACGGGACAGGGAACAGGGGAGCAGTACTTC
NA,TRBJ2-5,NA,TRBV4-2,CASSQGATKETQYF,TGTGCCAGCAGCCAAGGGGCGACCAAAGAGACCCAGTACTTC
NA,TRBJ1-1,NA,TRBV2,CASSPRGRMNTEAFF,TGTGCCAGCAGCCCTAGGGGACGGATGAACACTGAAGCTTTCTTT
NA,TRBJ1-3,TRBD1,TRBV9,CASSLTGTGLSGNTIYF,TGTGCCAGCAGTCTCACCGGGACAGGTCTCTCTGGAAACACCATATATTTT
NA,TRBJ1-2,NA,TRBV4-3,CASSQGGGPDGYTF,TGCGCCAGCAGCCAAGGGGGGGGTCCCGATGGCTACACCTTC